The clone carrying this TCR beta chain has a count of ten or more. The sample originates from a study of T cell repertoires in cytomegalovirus infection. MiXCR was run by TCRdb on the reads, yielding one entry per CDR3 protein. The sample gives about 260,000 distinct CDR3 sequences, approximately 15% of which show up once; about 8.7% is in the top ten. V was clipped by 1 base and J by 4 bases, with 10 bases between them. Germline-derived CDR1 and CDR2 are SGHVS and FQNEAQ. CDR3 length equals 14 residues. The source is a human donor in good health (CMV status not recorded). Some clones in this sample may be carry-over from other donors' samples. Sequencing input: PBMCs. The gene calls are TRBV7-8 and TRBJ1-1; D not resolved. CDR3 nucleotides: TGTGCCAGCAGCTTAGTGGGGAGGGCCACTGAAGCTTTCTTT. This encodes CASSLVGRATEAFF.